The sequence of this T cell receptor (beta chain) was determined in a study of shared clonotypes between healthy human individuals. Generated by immunoSEQ multiplex PCR, the TCRdb table keeps only in-frame clones and is missing some. The sample includes over a million clones, more than 65% of them seen just once. The authors divided CD4+ cells into CD45RA+ naive and CD45RA-negative memory subsets. CDR1 is SGHRS, CDR2 YFSETQ, per germline. The CDR3 runs to 14 residues. V gave up 5 bases and J gave up 6 bases, with 17 bases separating them. This chain joins TRBV5-1 and TRBJ2-5; D is uncertain. The sequenced material came from memory CD4+ T cells sorted from blood. Subset here: CD45RA-negative fraction. This sequence was found in a man younger than 30 in good health. The CDR3 coding sequence is TGCGCCAGCAGAGTGGGCCTCCTTTATCAGACCCAGTACTTC. Translating gives CASRVGLLYQTQYF.